The 14 T cell receptor beta chains listed next were all sequenced from one sample in a study of cytomegalovirus exposure and HLA in healthy donors. 13 Jbeta primers and 60 Vbeta primers were used for the PCR. TCRdb's table, derived via immunoSEQ multiplex PCR, lists solely in-frame clones and lacks some. This table holds over 100,000 clones, roughly 70% found once. The sample taken for sequencing was PBMCs. These receptors were taken from a man between 35 and 55 years old in good health and CMV-seropositive.

The CDR3 reads CASSPVPGQGATDTQYF. The CDR3 DNA is TGTGCCAGCAGTCCGGTCCCTGGACAGGGGGCAACGGATACGCAGTATTTT. The gene calls are TRBV2 and TRBJ2-3; 11 nucleotides match TRBD1. The CDR3 spans 17 residues. Losses at the gene ends were 5 bases for V and 6 bases for J; bases not matched to a gene: 13. Germline CDR1 reads SNHLY; CDR2 reads FYNNEI.

This clone came up once. This rearrangement joins TRBV12-5 to TRBJ2-5, with 8 bases matching TRBD1. V lost 5 bases and J lost 6; bases outside the gene matches: 5. Looked up from germline, CDR1 is LGHNT and CDR2 is FRNRAP. This CDR3 spans 13 amino acids. CDR3 nucleotide sequence: TGTGCTAGTGGTATACAGGGGGATAAGACCCAGTACTTC. The encoded protein is CASGIQGDKTQYF.

The rearrangement uses TRBV19 and TRBJ2-3; 7 bases map to TRBD1. There are 13 residues in the CDR3. The germline CDR1 and CDR2 sequences are LNHDA and SQIVND (reference sequence). V dropped 7 bases and J dropped 2; count of bases not matched to a gene: 3. The CDR3 here is CASKRGPTDTQYF. CDR3 in DNA: TGTGCCAGTAAGAGGGGGCCCACAGATACGCAGTATTTT.

The CDR3 loop reads CASSQPGINQPQHF. The DNA of the CDR3 is TGTGCCAGCAGCCAACCAGGGATCAATCAGCCCCAGCATTTT. The gene calls are TRBV6-5 and TRBJ1-5; tentatively, D is TRBD1 (5 bases). CDR1 and CDR2 from the germline V gene are MNHEY and SVGAGI. V was shortened by 6 bases and J by 3 bases, with 12 bases between the two germline ends. The CDR3 is 14 amino acids.

The rearrangement uses TRBV5-1 and TRBJ2-5; TRBD2 is a possible D gene (5 bases). The J call is in doubt because the DNA end fits TRBJ2-7 better. Germline V gene data show CDR1 as SGHRS and CDR2 as YFSETQ. The CDR3 is made up of 15 amino acids. The CDR3 is CASGSRGDPSYEQYF. The CDR3 nucleotides are TGCGCCAGCGGGAGCCGAGGAGATCCCTCCTACGAGCAGTACTTC.

This clone was seen more than once but under ten times. V and J are TRBV6-5 and TRBJ1-5; the D gene is possibly TRBD1 (5 bases). With 6 bases removed from V and 0 bases from J, the gap between germline ends came to 12 bases. Germline V gene sequence: CDR1 MNHEY, CDR2 SVGAGI. The CDR3 contains 15 residues. This chain's CDR3 is CASSMGPYSNQPQHF. As DNA, the CDR3 is TGTGCCAGCAGCATGGGGCCGTATAGCAATCAGCCCCAGCATTTT.

The chain carries TRBV28 and TRBJ2-7; 7 nucleotides match TRBD2. This CDR3 has 14 residues. V lost 4 bases, J lost 4 bases, and 7 bases stayed unmatched. Looked up from germline, CDR1 is MDHEN and CDR2 is SYDVKM. Here the CDR3 DNA reads TGTGCCAGCAGTTCAGGGAGGGGCTGGTACGAGCAGTACTTC. Its protein product is CASSSGRGWYEQYF.

The rearrangement links TRBV4-2 to TRBJ2-1; 14 bases are shared with TRBD2. The CDR3 spans 15 residues. Germline V gene data show CDR1 as LGHNA and CDR2 as YNFKEQ. With 3 bases clipped from V and 9 bases from J, the junction kept 4 bases outside the gene matches. CDR3 DNA sequence: TGTGCCAGCAGCCAGACTAGCGGGGGGGCTAGTGAGCAGTTCTTC. This codes for CASSQTSGGASEQFF.

This clone was seen just once. This chain links TRBV10-1 with TRBJ2-5; 11 positions agree with TRBD2. Germline trimming cut 2 bases from V and 7 bases from J; bases unmatched to any gene: 9. Germline-derived CDR1 and CDR2 are WNHNN and SYGVQD (reference sequence). This CDR3 spans 16 amino acids. The CDR3 loop is CASSEGLAGGKGTQYF. CDR3 DNA sequence: TGCGCCAGCAGTGAGGGTCTAGCGGGAGGAAAAGGGACCCAGTACTTC.

This clone was seen a handful of times. The rearrangement uses TRBV2 and TRBJ2-7, with a possible D match to TRBD1 (6 bases). V lost 6 bases, J lost 7 bases, and 16 bases lay in between. The CDR3 runs to 13 residues. Germline values: CDR1 SNHLY, CDR2 FYNNEI. The CDR3 DNA reads TGTGCCAGCAGGGTGTCGATAGGGGGTGAGCAGTACTTC. This translates into CASRVSIGGEQYF.

The chain links TRBV11-2 to TRBJ1-4; D gene uncertain. Germline V gives CDR1 SGHAT, CDR2 FQNNGV. The CDR3 length is 15 residues. V lost 3 bases to trimming and J lost 8 bases, with 16 bases between them. The CDR3 protein is CASSFTAGIGEKLFF. DNA for the CDR3: TGTGCCAGCAGCTTTACGGCGGGGATAGGCGAAAAACTGTTTTTT.

This clone occurred once. The chain employs TRBV6-1 and TRBJ2-7; 8 bases agree with TRBD1. The ends lost 0 bases at V and 1 base at J; junction bases unmatched: 5. The CDR3 extends over 16 amino acids. Germline assignment: CDR1 MNHNS and CDR2 SASEGT. The CDR3 DNA is TGTGCCAGCAGTGAAGCGTTGGACAGGGCATCCTACGAGCAGTACTTC. This codes for CASSEALDRASYEQYF.

The genes are TRBV6-1 and TRBJ1-3, with TRBD1 matching 9 bases. The CDR3 extends over 14 amino acids. Germline loops: CDR1 MNHNS, CDR2 SASEGT. J lost 10 bases, V lost 2 bases, and 6 bases had no gene match. The CDR3 DNA follows: TGTGCCAGCAGTGAAAAGAGACAGGGGGGAACCATATATTTT. Its protein is CASSEKRQGGTIYF.

V and J are TRBV7-6 and TRBJ1-1; no clear D. V lost 1 base and J lost 0, with 12 bases in between. The CDR3 is 16 residues long. Germline loops: CDR1 SGHVS, CDR2 FNYEAQ. The DNA of the CDR3 is TGTGCCAGCAGCTTAGGAGGTCGGGGATTGAACACTGAAGCTTTCTTT. Residues: CASSLGGRGLNTEAFF.